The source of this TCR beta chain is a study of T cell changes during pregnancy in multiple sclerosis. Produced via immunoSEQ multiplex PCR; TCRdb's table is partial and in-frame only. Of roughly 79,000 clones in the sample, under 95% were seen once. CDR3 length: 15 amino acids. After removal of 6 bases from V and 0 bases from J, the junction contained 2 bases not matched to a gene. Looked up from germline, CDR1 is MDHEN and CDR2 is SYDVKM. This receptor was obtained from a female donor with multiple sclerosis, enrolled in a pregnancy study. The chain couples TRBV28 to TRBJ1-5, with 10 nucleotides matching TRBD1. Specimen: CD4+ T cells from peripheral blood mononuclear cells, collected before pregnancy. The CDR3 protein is CASSRDRGSNQPQHF. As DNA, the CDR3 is TGTGCCAGCAGCCGGGACAGGGGTAGCAATCAGCCCCAGCATTTT. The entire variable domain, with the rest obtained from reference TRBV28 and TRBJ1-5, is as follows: DVKVTQSSRYLVKRTGEKVFLECVQDMDHENMFWYRQDPGLGLRLIYFSYDVKMKEKGDIPEGYSVSREKKERFSLILESASTNQTSMYLCASSRDRGSNQPQHFGDGTRLSIL.